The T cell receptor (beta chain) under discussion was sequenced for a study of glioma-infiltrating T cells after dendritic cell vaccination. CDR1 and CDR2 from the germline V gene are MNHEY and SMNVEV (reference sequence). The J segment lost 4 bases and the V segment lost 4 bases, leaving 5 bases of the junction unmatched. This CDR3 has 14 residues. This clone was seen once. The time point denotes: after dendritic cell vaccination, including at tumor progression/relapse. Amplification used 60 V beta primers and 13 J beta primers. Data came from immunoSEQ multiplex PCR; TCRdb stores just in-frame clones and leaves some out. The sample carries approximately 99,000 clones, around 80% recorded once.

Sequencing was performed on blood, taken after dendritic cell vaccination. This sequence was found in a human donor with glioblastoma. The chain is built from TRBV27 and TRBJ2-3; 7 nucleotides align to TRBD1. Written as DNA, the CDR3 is TGTGCCAGCAGTTCCCGACAGGGTCCAGATACGCAGTATTTT. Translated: CASSSRQGPDTQYF.